The 25 T cell receptor beta chains reported below all come from one sample, sequenced in a study of radiotherapy plus CTLA-4 blockade in lung cancer. Generated by immunoSEQ multiplex PCR, the TCRdb table keeps only in-frame clones and is missing some. The table lists 50,000 to 60,000 clones, approximately 84% of them singletons. Specimen: peripheral blood, collected from a patient treated with radiotherapy plus ipilimumab. The receptors originated from a human donor with non-small cell lung cancer whose response to radiotherapy plus ipilimumab could not be evaluated.

The gene calls are TRBV2 and TRBJ2-1; TRBD1 matches at 7 bases. The germline V gene has CDR1 SNHLY and CDR2 FYNNEI. Trimming cost V 5 bases and J 6 bases; bases outside gene matches: 13. The length of the CDR3 is 16 residues. This CDR3 is CASSWGPGQIPNEQFF. The CDR3 DNA reads TGTGCCAGCAGTTGGGGACCGGGACAGATACCCAATGAGCAGTTCTTC.

The chain combines TRBV5-4 with TRBJ1-2, with 8 bases fitting TRBD1. Looked up from germline, CDR1 is SGHNT and CDR2 is YYREEE (reference sequence). Trimming removed 2 bases from V and 4 bases from J; junction bases left unmatched: 7. The CDR3 has 15 amino acids. The CDR3 bases are TGTGCCAGCAGCTTAAGGACAGGGTTTCGCTATGGCTACACCTTC. This sequence encodes CASSLRTGFRYGYTF.

This clone was detected once. The chain uses TRBV2 and TRBJ1-5; D call uncertain. This CDR3 has 13 amino acids. V lost 1 base to trimming and J lost 4 bases, with 5 bases between them. Per germline, CDR1 SNHLY and CDR2 FYNNEI. The CDR3 here is CASSEDRNQPQHF. Written as DNA, the CDR3 is TGTGCCAGCAGTGAAGATCGGAATCAGCCCCAGCATTTT.

In this sample, this clone turned up once. The chain is built from TRBV29-1 and TRBJ1-1, with D possibly matching TRBD1 (5 bases). CDR1 and CDR2 (germline): SQVTM, ANQGSEA. V was clipped by 4 bases and J by 6 bases, with 9 bases between them. The CDR3 sequence is 11 residues long. The DNA of the CDR3 is TGCAGCGTTGTAGGGGTCTCTGAAGCTTTCTTT. Amino acid sequence: CSVVGVSEAFF.

This chain connects TRBV7-2 to TRBJ2-5, with 7 bases aligning to TRBD2. This CDR3 spans 15 amino acids. CDR1 is SGHTA and CDR2 is FQGNSA in the germline V gene. The V gene end was trimmed by 1 base and the J gene end by 5 bases; junction bases not matched to a gene: 7. CDR3: CASSLEGGSGETQYF. The DNA of the CDR3 is TGTGCCAGCAGCTTAGAGGGAGGGAGCGGGGAGACCCAGTACTTC.

The rearrangement links TRBV11-2 to TRBJ2-3, with D hard to call. The CDR3 is 13 amino acids. V shed 3 bases and J shed 2 bases, with 6 bases lying between them. From germline, CDR1 is SGHAT and CDR2 FQNNGV. The CDR3 DNA follows: TGTGCCAGCAGCTTCCGTTTCACAGATACGCAGTATTTT. Its protein product is CASSFRFTDTQYF.

This rearrangement joins TRBV15 to TRBJ2-2, with D maybe TRBD2 (5 bases). CDR1 and CDR2 from the germline V gene are LNHNV and YYDKDF (reference sequence). Deletions cut 5 bases from V and 1 base from J, with 5 bases between. The CDR3 length is 13 residues. DNA for the CDR3: TGTGCCACCAGCGGGAGGAACACCGGGGAGCTGTTTTTT. Amino acid sequence: CATSGRNTGELFF.

The chain employs TRBV19 and TRBJ1-4; TRBD1 matches at 10 bases. Germline lookup yields CDR1 LNHDA and CDR2 SQIVND (reference sequence). V was pared by 1 base and J by 7 bases, with 3 bases of the junction left unmatched. The CDR3 extends over 15 amino acids. The CDR3 loop reads CASSIGGQGTEKLFF. The CDR3 nucleotides read TGTGCCAGTAGTATAGGGGGACAGGGGACTGAAAAACTGTTTTTT.

This chain connects TRBV28 to TRBJ2-3, with TRBD2 identical over 7 bases. V lost 2 bases to trimming and J lost 5 bases; unmatched junction nucleotides: 4. Germline V gene lookup returns CDR1 MDHEN and CDR2 SYDVKM. CDR3 length equals 14 residues. DNA for the CDR3: TGTGCCAGCAGTTTACCGGCGGGAGAAGATACGCAGTATTTT. The encoded protein is CASSLPAGEDTQYF.

This clone came up a few times. The chain has TRBV6-5 and TRBJ1-5; a possible D gene is TRBD1 (5 bases). The V end was cut by 0 bases, the J end by 9 bases, with 15 bases between. In germline, CDR1 is MNHEY, CDR2 SVGAGI. This CDR3 spans 15 amino acids. CDR3 bases: TGTGCCAGCAGTTACTCCGATCAGGGTCTTCCGCCCCAGCATTTT. Translating gives CASSYSDQGLPPQHF.

J is TRBJ1-2 and V is TRBV7-9; possibly TRBD1 for D (5 bases). CDR3 length: 13 residues. Germline CDR1 SEHNR, CDR2 FQNEAQ (reference sequence). Trimming took off 1 base at V and 4 bases at J, with 7 bases between the two ends. CDR3 sequence: CASSLGQLYGYTF. The DNA for the CDR3 is TGTGCCAGCAGCTTAGGACAGCTCTATGGCTACACCTTC.

The genes are TRBV6-1 and TRBJ2-1; 7 bases line up with TRBD1. Germline CDR1 is MNHNS and CDR2 is SASEGT. V dropped 8 bases and J dropped 2; count of bases not matched to a gene: 9. The CDR3 length is 15 residues. The CDR3 sequence is CASLLDRVTYNEQFF. The CDR3 nucleotides read TGTGCCAGCCTCCTTGACAGGGTCACCTACAATGAGCAGTTCTTC.

The rearrangement links TRBV14 to TRBJ1-3; D possibly corresponds to TRBD1 (5 bases). Germline V gene sequence: CDR1 SGHDN, CDR2 FVKESK. The V gene lost 5 bases and the J gene lost 0 bases, with 8 bases spanning the gap. The CDR3 runs to 14 residues. CDR3 coding DNA: TGTGCCAGCAGCAGACAGAGCTCTGGAAACACCATATATTTT. Translating gives CASSRQSSGNTIYF.

V usage is TRBV28 and J usage is TRBJ2-7; TRBD1 agrees at 11 bases. The V gene's germline CDR1 is MDHEN and CDR2 SYDVKM. CDR3 size: 15 residues. V trimming: 5 bases; J trimming: 4 bases; junction bases outside the gene matches: 7. DNA for the CDR3: TGTGCCAGCAGTGCCGGACAGGGGGCTAGATACGAGCAGTACTTC. It encodes CASSAGQGARYEQYF.

V and J are TRBV9 and TRBJ2-3; 12 bases match TRBD2. The CDR3 runs to 16 residues. In germline, CDR1 is SGDLS, CDR2 YYNGEE. The V segment lost 4 bases and the J segment 1 base; nucleotides outside the gene matches: 4. CDR3 nucleotide sequence: TGTGCCAGCAGCATCCGGACTAGCGGGGGCACAGATACGCAGTATTTT. It translates to CASSIRTSGGTDTQYF.

As concerns this clone: The junction departs from germline at one end; a sequencing error may be responsible. The genes are TRBV6-1 and TRBJ2-7, with 9 bases aligning to TRBD1. Germline loops: CDR1 MNHNS, CDR2 SASEGT. The CDR3 consists of 15 residues. CDR3 coding DNA: TGTGCCAGCAGGGAAGCCGGGACAGGGCTCTACGAGCAGTACTTC. Residues: CASREAGTGLYEQYF.

The chain couples TRBV7-2 to TRBJ2-2, with D tentatively TRBD1 (6 bases). The V end lost 1 base, the J end lost 2 bases, and 8 bases lay between the germline ends. The germline V gene has CDR1 SGHTA and CDR2 FQGNSA. This CDR3 has 15 residues. This chain's CDR3 is CASSLGTVNTGELFF. CDR3 DNA: TGTGCCAGCAGCTTAGGGACAGTCAACACCGGGGAGCTGTTTTTT. The whole variable domain, filled in from reference TRBV7-2 and TRBJ2-2, reads GAGVSQSPSNKVTEKGKDVELRCDPISGHTALYWYRQSLGQGLEFLIYFQGNSAPDKSGLPSDRFSAERTGGSVSTLTIQRTQQEDSAVYLCASSLGTVNTGELFFGEGSRLTVL.

The V and J genes are TRBV29-1 and TRBJ1-2; weak D call: TRBD1 (6 bases). Between the trimmed V and J ends, which lost 1 base and 6 bases, there was a span of 9 bases. Germline V gives CDR1 SQVTM, CDR2 ANQGSEA. The CDR3 sequence is 12 residues long. In DNA form, the CDR3 reads TGCAGCGTTGAAGGGTCAGGGGATGGCTACACCTTC. This gives the protein CSVEGSGDGYTF. The full variable domain, rest sourced from reference TRBV29-1 and TRBJ1-2, is SAVISQKPSRDICQRGTSLTIQCQVDSQVTMMFWYRQQPGQSLTLIATANQGSEATYESGFVIDKFPISRPNLTFSTLTVSNMSPEDSSIYLCSVEGSGDGYTFGSGTRLTVV.

The chain combines TRBV5-1 with TRBJ2-7; D remains ambiguous. Germline CDR1 SGHRS, CDR2 YFSETQ. This CDR3 has 14 residues. V was pared by 4 bases and J by 2 bases, with 13 bases between. The CDR3 region has the DNA TGCGCCAGCAGCCCCGTGGCTGAAGCCTACGAGCAGTACTTC. Protein product: CASSPVAEAYEQYF.

The V call is TRBV5-1, the J call TRBJ2-1; 8 bases are shared with TRBD2. CDR1 is SGHRS, CDR2 YFSETQ, per germline. V was pared by 1 base and J by 9 bases, with 6 bases of the junction left unmatched. The CDR3 is 14 amino acids. As DNA, the CDR3 is TGCGCCAGCAGCTTGTCAAACGGGAGGGGTGAGCAGTTCTTC. It is translated as CASSLSNGRGEQFF. Complete variable domain (other parts from reference TRBV5-1 and TRBJ2-1): KAGVTQTPRYLIKTRGQQVTLSCSPISGHRSVSWYQQTPGQGLQFLFEYFSETQRNKGNFPGRFSGRQFSNSRSEMNVSTLELGDSALYLCASSLSNGRGEQFFGPGTRLTVL.

A few counts support this clone. The chain employs TRBV7-2 and TRBJ2-5, with a tentative D call TRBD1 (5 bases). The CDR3 spans 17 residues. The V end lost 4 bases, the J end lost 0 bases, and 18 bases lay between the germline ends. The germline V gene encodes CDR1 SGHTA and CDR2 FQGNSA. The CDR3 here is CASSSRMVLRDQETQYF. The CDR3 DNA follows: TGTGCCAGCAGCTCCAGAATGGTCCTCAGGGACCAAGAGACCCAGTACTTC.

The chain has TRBV5-1 and TRBJ1-5; TRBD1 is a possible D gene (6 bases). This CDR3 contains 15 residues. V was cut by 4 bases and J by 0 bases, with 11 bases left in between. Germline values: CDR1 SGHRS, CDR2 YFSETQ. CDR3 sequence reads: CASSATGHSNQPQHF. The CDR3 DNA reads as TGCGCCAGCAGCGCAACAGGGCATAGCAATCAGCCCCAGCATTTT.

This rearrangement joins TRBV28 to TRBJ1-2; D gene ambiguous. CDR1 and CDR2 (germline): MDHEN, SYDVKM. This CDR3 region has 16 residues. Deletions cut 5 bases from V and 4 bases from J, with 20 bases between. The CDR3 is CASSGQSPQNGYGYTF. The CDR3 region has the DNA TGTGCCAGCAGTGGGCAAAGCCCCCAAAACGGCTATGGCTACACCTTC.

V and J are TRBV28 and TRBJ2-5; 11 nucleotides agree with TRBD1. This CDR3 region has 13 residues. J was trimmed by 4 bases and V by 10 bases; bases with no gene match: 5. The V gene's germline CDR1 is MDHEN and CDR2 SYDVKM. CDR3 DNA sequence: TGTGCCAACTGCGGACAGGGGGCAGAGACCCAGTACTTC. It specifies CANCGQGAETQYF.

The J gene is TRBJ1-5, the V gene TRBV10-1; the D is unclear. The CDR3 is 15 residues long. V dropped 8 bases and J dropped 5 bases, with 19 bases sitting between them. Germline CDR1 reads WNHNN; CDR2 reads SYGVQD (reference sequence). CDR3 DNA: TGCGCCAGCGACGGTGTGTCTGCAGAGGATCAGCCCCAGCATTTT. Encoded protein: CASDGVSAEDQPQHF.